The 8 T cell receptor beta chains listed next were all sequenced from one sample in a study of T cell responses to AZD1222 COVID-19 vaccine. Here immunoSEQ multiplex PCR was the method, and the copy in TCRdb shows in-frame clones only, minus some. The table includes 85,000 to 130,000 clones, 89% detected once. The material sequenced was peripheral blood, taken on day 0 of AZD1222 vaccination. The receptors come from an adult in good health.

The rearrangement joins TRBV6-5 to TRBJ1-2; D unclear. Germline V lookup: CDR1 MNHEY, CDR2 SVGAGI. The CDR3 is 16 amino acids. V lost 2 bases to trimming and J lost 2 bases, with 15 bases between them. CDR3 nucleotide sequence: TGTGCCAGCAGTTACGGTTGGCAGCCAGAGAACTATGGCTACACCTTC. It encodes CASSYGWQPENYGYTF.

The chain couples TRBV7-3 to TRBJ1-1; D might be TRBD1 (6 bases). V lost 5 bases to trimming and J lost 5 bases, with 18 bases between them. Germline loops: CDR1 SGHTA, CDR2 FQGTGA. This CDR3 region has 15 residues. CDR3 DNA sequence: TGTGCCAGCAGCCTTCTGGGTGGGACACGGACTGAAGCTTTCTTT. Translation: CASSLLGGTRTEAFF.

This clone was seen a handful of times. This sequence joins TRBV10-3 and TRBJ2-3; D is ambiguous. The CDR3 extends over 15 amino acids. V lost 6 bases and J lost 1, with 14 bases in between. Germline V lookup: CDR1 ENHRY, CDR2 SYGVKD. The CDR3 coding sequence is TGTGCCATCAGGCCGACTTCAGCACGCACAGATACGCAGTATTTT. Its protein is CAIRPTSARTDTQYF.

The chain is built from TRBV10-3 and TRBJ1-4, with TRBD1 as a possible D gene (5 bases). Germline assignment: CDR1 ENHRY and CDR2 SYGVKD. This CDR3 is 12 amino acids long. Trimming took off 11 bases at V and 7 bases at J, with 14 bases between the two ends. The CDR3 bases are TGTGCCCCCCGGGGGGATGGTGAAAAACTGTTTTTT. The encoded protein is CAPRGDGEKLFF.

The rearrangement uses TRBV7-2 and TRBJ1-2; 8 nucleotides match TRBD1. Trimming at V came to 5 bases and at J to 5 bases, leaving 4 bases not matched to a gene. CDR3 length equals 13 residues. Germline V lookup: CDR1 SGHTA, CDR2 FQGNSA. The CDR3 reads CASSIQGGYGYTF. CDR3 coding DNA: TGTGCCAGCAGCATACAGGGGGGGTATGGCTACACCTTC.

V is TRBV3-1 (or the pseudogene TRBV3-2) and J is TRBJ1-2, with D tentatively TRBD1 (5 bases). Trimming shortened V by 4 bases and J by 6 bases, and 21 bases separated the two germline ends. Looked up from germline, CDR1 is LGHDT and CDR2 is YNNKEL (reference sequence). This CDR3 comprises 16 residues. The CDR3 sequence: CASSPWGREQIHGYTF. CDR3 in DNA: TGTGCCAGCAGCCCCTGGGGGAGGGAACAGATCCATGGCTACACCTTC.

V gene TRBV5-6 combines with J gene TRBJ1-6; maybe TRBD1 (5 bases). The CDR3 consists of 16 residues. Trimming stripped 3 bases from V and 6 bases from J, with 16 bases between. In germline, CDR1 is SGHDT, CDR2 YYEEEE. As DNA, the CDR3 is TGTGCCAGCAGCTGGGGGGGTGGAGGCTCTAATTCACCCCTCCACTTT. Its protein is CASSWGGGGSNSPLHF.

J is TRBJ1-1 and V is TRBV30; 7 bases map to TRBD1. The germline CDR1 and CDR2 sequences are GTSNPN and SVGIG (reference sequence). The CDR3 runs 16 residues. V shed 2 bases and J 6 bases; nucleotides not matched to a gene: 15. In DNA form, the CDR3 reads TGTGCCTGGAGTCCCACAACGACAGGGACGGTAGCTGAAGCTTTCTTT. Protein product: CAWSPTTTGTVAEAFF.